This TCR beta chain was found in a study of beta chain features in type 1 diabetes. Expressed TCRB transcripts got sequenced, as all isolated RNA was reverse transcribed. Some clones are missing from TCRdb's copy, which holds only in-frame ones; the method was immunoSEQ multiplex PCR. The data show around 160,000 clones, with about 50% seen just once and 0.42% held by the top ten. CDR3 length: 15 residues. Germline-derived CDR1 and CDR2 are MDHEN and SYDVKM. Trimming at V came to 4 bases and at J to 4 bases, leaving 8 bases not matched to a gene. Sequencing input: Tregs from blood. The rearrangement links TRBV28 to TRBJ2-3, with 7 bases fitting TRBD1. This receptor was identified in a man younger than 30 in good health. This chain's CDR3 is CASSYDRVLPDTQYF. CDR3 coding DNA: TGTGCCAGCAGTTATGACAGGGTTTTGCCAGATACGCAGTATTTT.